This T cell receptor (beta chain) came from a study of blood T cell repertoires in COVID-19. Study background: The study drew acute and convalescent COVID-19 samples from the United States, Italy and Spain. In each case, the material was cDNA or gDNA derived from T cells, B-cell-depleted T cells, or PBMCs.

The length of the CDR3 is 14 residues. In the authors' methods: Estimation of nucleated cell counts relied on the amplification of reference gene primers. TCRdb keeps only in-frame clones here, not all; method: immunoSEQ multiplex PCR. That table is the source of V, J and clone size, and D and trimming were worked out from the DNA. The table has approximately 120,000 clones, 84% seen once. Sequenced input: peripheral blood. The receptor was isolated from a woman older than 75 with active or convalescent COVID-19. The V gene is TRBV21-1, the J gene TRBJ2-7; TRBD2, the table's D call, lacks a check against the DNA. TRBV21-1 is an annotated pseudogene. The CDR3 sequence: CTHPRASGSYEQYF. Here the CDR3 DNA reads TGTACTCACCCCCGGGCTAGCGGATCCTACGAGCAGTACTTC.